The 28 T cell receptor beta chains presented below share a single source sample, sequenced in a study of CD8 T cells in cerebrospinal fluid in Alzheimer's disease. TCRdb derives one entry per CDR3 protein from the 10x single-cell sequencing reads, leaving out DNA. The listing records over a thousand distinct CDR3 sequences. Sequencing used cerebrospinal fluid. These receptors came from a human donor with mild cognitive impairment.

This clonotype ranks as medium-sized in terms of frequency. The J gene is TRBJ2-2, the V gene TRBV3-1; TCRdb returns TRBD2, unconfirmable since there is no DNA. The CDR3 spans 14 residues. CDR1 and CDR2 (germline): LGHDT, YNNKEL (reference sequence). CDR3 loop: CASRKAGGTGELFF.

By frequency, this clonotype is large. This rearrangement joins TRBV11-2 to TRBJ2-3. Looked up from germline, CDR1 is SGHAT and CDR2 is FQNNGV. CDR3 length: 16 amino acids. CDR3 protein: CASSLAGRPSTDTQYF.

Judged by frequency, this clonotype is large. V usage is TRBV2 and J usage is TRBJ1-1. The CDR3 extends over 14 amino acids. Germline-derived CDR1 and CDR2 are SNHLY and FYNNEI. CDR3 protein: CASSSSLGNTEAFF.

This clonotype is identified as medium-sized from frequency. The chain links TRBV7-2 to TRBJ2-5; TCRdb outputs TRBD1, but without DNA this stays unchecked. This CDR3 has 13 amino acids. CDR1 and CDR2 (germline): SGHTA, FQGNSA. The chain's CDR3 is CASSLGTLETQYF.

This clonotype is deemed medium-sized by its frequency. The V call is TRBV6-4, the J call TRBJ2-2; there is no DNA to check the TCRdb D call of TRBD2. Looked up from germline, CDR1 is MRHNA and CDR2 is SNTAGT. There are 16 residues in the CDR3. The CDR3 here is CASSDSPPPWTGELFF.

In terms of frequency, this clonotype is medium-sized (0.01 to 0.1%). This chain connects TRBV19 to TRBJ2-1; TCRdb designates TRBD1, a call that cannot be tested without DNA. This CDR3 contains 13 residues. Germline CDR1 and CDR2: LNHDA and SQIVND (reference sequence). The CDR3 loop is CASSPRTQGEQFF. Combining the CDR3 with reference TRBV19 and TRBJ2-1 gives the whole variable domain DGGITQSPKYLFRKEGQNVTLSCEQNLNHDAMYWYRQDPGQGLRLIYYSQIVNDFQKGDIAEGYSVSREKKESFPLTVTSAQKNPTAFYLCASSPRTQGEQFFGPGTRLTVL.

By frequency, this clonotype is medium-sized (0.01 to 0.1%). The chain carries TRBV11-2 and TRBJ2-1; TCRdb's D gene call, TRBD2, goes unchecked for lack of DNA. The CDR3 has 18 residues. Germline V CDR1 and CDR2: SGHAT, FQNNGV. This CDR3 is CASSSGLAGISSVPEQFF.

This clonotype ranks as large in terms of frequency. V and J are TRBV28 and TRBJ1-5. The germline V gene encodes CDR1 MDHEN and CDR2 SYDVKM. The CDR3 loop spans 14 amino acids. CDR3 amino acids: CASSFTQRNQPQHF.

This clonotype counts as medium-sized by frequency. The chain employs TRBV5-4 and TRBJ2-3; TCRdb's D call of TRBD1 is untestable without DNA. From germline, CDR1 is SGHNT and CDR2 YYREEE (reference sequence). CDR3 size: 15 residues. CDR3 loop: CASSLGGAGTDTQYF.

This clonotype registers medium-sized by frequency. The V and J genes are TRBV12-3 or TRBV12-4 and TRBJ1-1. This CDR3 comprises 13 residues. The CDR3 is CASSSTENTEAFF.

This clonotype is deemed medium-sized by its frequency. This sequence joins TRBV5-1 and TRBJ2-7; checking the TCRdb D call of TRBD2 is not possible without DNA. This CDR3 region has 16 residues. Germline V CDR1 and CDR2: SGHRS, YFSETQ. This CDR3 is CASSLSHGTRDYEQYF.

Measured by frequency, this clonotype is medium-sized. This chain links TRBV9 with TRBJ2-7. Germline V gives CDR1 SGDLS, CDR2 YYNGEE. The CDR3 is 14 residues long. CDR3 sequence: CASSRSDISYEQYF.

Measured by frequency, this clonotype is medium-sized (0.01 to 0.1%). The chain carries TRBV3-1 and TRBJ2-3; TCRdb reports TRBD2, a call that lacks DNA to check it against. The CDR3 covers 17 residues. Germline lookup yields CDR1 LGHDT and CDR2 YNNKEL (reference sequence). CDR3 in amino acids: CASSQDLGTSSTDTQYF.

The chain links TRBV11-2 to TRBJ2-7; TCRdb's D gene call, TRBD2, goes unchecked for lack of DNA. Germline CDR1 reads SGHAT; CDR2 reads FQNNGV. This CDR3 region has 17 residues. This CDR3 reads CASSIDLAEGLSYEQYF.

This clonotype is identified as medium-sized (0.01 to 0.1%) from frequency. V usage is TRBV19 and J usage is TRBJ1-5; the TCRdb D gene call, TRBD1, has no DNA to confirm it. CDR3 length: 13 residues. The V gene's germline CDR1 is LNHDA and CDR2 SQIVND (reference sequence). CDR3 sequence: CASSSDRVRPQHF.

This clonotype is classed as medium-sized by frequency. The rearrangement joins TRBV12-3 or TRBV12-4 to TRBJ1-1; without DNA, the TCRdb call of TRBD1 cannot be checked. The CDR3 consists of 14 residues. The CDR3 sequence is CASRRDRANTEAFF.

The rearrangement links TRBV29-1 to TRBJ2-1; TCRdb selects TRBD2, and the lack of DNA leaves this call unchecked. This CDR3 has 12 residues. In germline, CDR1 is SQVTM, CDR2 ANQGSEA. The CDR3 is CSVLAGGAEQFF.

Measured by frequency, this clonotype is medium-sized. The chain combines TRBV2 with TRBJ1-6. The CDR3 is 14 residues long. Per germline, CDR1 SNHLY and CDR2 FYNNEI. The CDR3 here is CASSVDLGNSPLHF.

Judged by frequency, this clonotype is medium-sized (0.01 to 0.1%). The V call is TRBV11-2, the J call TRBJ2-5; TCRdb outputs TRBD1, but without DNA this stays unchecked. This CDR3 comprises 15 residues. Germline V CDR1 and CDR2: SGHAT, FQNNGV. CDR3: CASSFLGQAQETQYF.

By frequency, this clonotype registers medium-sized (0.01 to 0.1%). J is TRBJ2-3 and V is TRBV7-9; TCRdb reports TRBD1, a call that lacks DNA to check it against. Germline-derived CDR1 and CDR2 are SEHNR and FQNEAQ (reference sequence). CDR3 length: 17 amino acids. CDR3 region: CASTPGRGAFSTDTQYF. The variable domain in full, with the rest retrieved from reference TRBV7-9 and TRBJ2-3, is DTGVSQNPRHKITKRGQNVTFRCDPISEHNRLYWYRQTLGQGPEFLTYFQNEAQLEKSRLLSDRFSAERPKGSFSTLEIQRTEQGDSAMYLCASTPGRGAFSTDTQYFGPGTRLTVL.

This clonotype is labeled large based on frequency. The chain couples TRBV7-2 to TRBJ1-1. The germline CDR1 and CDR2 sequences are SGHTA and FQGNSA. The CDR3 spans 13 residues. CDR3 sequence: CASSLGGDTEAFF.

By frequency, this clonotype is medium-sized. The CDR3 sequence: CASRPGQTSVEEQFF. This chain links TRBV10-1 with TRBJ2-1; TCRdb's assignment of TRBD1 cannot be checked, as there is no DNA. The CDR3 is 15 amino acids. Per germline, CDR1 WNHNN and CDR2 SYGVQD (reference sequence).

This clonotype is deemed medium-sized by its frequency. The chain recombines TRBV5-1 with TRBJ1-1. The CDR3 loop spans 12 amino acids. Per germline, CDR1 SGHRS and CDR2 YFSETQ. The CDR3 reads CASRYGNTEAFF.

The CDR3 spells CASSLTSASYNEQFF. The rearrangement uses TRBV7-2 and TRBJ2-1; checking the TCRdb D call of TRBD2 is not possible without DNA. The CDR3 has 15 residues. Germline CDR1 and CDR2: SGHTA and FQGNSA.

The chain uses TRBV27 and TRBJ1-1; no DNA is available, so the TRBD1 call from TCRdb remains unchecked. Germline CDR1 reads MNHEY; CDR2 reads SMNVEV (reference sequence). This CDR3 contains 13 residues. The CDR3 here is CASSSSGSPEAFF.

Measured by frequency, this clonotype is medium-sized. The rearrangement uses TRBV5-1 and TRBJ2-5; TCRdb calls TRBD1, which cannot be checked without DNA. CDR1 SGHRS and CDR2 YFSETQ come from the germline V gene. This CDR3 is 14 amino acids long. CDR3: CASSLAGGQETQYF.

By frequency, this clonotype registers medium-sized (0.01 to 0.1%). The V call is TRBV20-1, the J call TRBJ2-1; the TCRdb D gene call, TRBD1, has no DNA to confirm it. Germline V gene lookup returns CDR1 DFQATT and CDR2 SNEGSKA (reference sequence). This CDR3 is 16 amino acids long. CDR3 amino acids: CSARDVGGGRYNEQFF.

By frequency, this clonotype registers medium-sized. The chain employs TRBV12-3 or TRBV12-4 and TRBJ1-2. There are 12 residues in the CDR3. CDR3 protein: CASSFGVRGYTF.